The sequence of this TCR beta chain was determined in a study of immune cell composition in non-small cell lung cancer. Study details: Most cases were lung adenocarcinoma or squamous cell carcinoma.

As to this clone: Its target is unknown.

TCRdb's table, derived via immunoSEQ multiplex PCR, lists solely in-frame clones and lacks some. Here the sample spans about 6,600 clones, approximately 83% being singletons. The junction had 4 bases not matched to a gene; V was cut back by 0 bases and J by 6 bases. The length of the CDR3 is 14 residues. Germline V gene lookup returns CDR1 MNHEY and CDR2 SVGAGI. The normal lung sample lay at least 3 cm, and maximally far, from the tumour. General study points: Dominant in vivo tumour-associated clones were not shown to share tumour-reactive sequences.

Sequencing was carried out using non-adjacent lung tissue. The receptor was isolated from a human donor with non-small cell lung cancer. The genes are TRBV6-5 and TRBJ1-2, with 7 bases identical to TRBD1. The CDR3 DNA is TGTGCCAGCAGTTACTCCCAGGGGGAGAATGGCTACACCTTC. Amino acid sequence: CASSYSQGENGYTF.